Listed here are 29 T cell receptor beta chains from one sample, sequenced in a study of T-cell memory formation after mild COVID-19. MiXCR, run by TCRdb on the 5' RACE reads, gives a single entry per CDR3 protein. Here the sample spans 350,000 to 450,000 distinct CDR3 sequences, approximately 24% being singletons. Sequenced material: PBMCs or a T cell subset sorted from them (not recorded which). These receptors were obtained from an adult woman who had mild COVID-19 (a few samples of this study predate the infection). Cell type and time point are not known.

The gene calls are TRBV7-9 and TRBJ1-2; maybe TRBD1 (5 bases). The germline V gene encodes CDR1 SEHNR and CDR2 FQNEAQ (reference sequence). The CDR3 totals 13 residues. Trimming stripped 7 bases from V and 8 bases from J, with 17 bases between. CDR3 protein: CASTLAWGGGYTF. In DNA form, the CDR3 reads TGTGCCAGCACCCTAGCCTGGGGCGGAGGCTACACCTTC.

This clonotype was observed a few times. This sequence joins TRBV9 and TRBJ2-7; 8 bases align to TRBD2. The CDR3 consists of 18 residues. V gave up 4 bases and J gave up 2 bases; unmatched junction bases: 17. Germline V lookup: CDR1 SGDLS, CDR2 YYNGEE. This chain's CDR3 is CASSPRGLLSGGAYEQYF. In DNA form, the CDR3 reads TGTGCCAGCAGCCCCAGAGGTCTTTTGAGCGGGGGTGCCTACGAGCAGTACTTC.

The genes are TRBV20-1 and TRBJ2-3, with 8 bases lining up with TRBD1. V shed 6 bases, J shed 2 bases, and the junction held 16 bases outside the gene matches. The CDR3 totals 17 residues. Germline CDR1 reads DFQATT; CDR2 reads SNEGSKA (reference sequence). CDR3 region: CSARGSYRGDNTDTQYF. For the CDR3, the DNA is TGCAGTGCCCGGGGCAGTTACAGGGGGGATAACACAGATACGCAGTATTTT.

This clonotype has only a few counts. J is TRBJ2-1 and V is TRBV7-8; 9 bases are shared with TRBD2. The ends lost 4 bases at V and 3 bases at J; junction bases unmatched: 7. The CDR3 length is 16 residues. Germline CDR1 SGHVS, CDR2 FQNEAQ. The CDR3 loop reads CASSSEVRGGYNEQFF. The CDR3 region has the DNA TGTGCCAGCAGCTCGGAGGTGCGGGGGGGCTACAATGAGCAGTTCTTC.

The CDR3 reads CASSPGTGNNYGYTF. CDR3 DNA sequence: TGCGCCAGCAGCCCTGGGACAGGCAATAACTATGGCTACACCTTC. The rearrangement links TRBV4-1 to TRBJ1-2, with 8 bases identical to TRBD1. The CDR3 runs 15 residues. Germline V gene lookup returns CDR1 MGHRA and CDR2 YSYEKL. V lost 4 bases, J lost 1 base, and 5 bases stayed unmatched.

Many counts were recorded for this clonotype. The gene calls are TRBV20-1 and TRBJ2-1; 15 bases are a match to TRBD2. The germline CDR1 and CDR2 sequences are DFQATT and SNEGSKA (reference sequence). The length of the CDR3 is 14 residues. With 6 bases clipped from V and 12 bases from J, the junction kept 9 bases outside the gene matches. CDR3 region: CSARGLAGGGTQFF. The CDR3 DNA reads TGCAGTGCCCGGGGACTAGCGGGAGGAGGGACGCAGTTCTTC.

This rearrangement joins TRBV6-5 to TRBJ2-7, with 7 bases matching TRBD2. This CDR3 spans 14 amino acids. J gave up 2 bases and V 0 bases, and 1 base lay outside the gene matches. Germline-derived CDR1 and CDR2 are MNHEY and SVGAGI. The CDR3 bases are TGTGCCAGCAGTTACTCGAGCGGGACCTACGAGCAGTACTTC. It encodes CASSYSSGTYEQYF.

The gene calls are TRBV10-2 and TRBJ2-5; tentatively, D is TRBD1 or TRBD2 (5 bases each). The CDR3 is made up of 16 amino acids. Per the germline V gene, CDR1 is WSHSY and CDR2 is SAAADI. V lost 8 bases and J 0 bases, leaving 19 bases between the germline ends. The CDR3 sequence is CASSGQRRGYQETQYF. CDR3 in DNA: TGCGCCAGCTCTGGACAACGAAGAGGGTACCAAGAGACCCAGTACTTC.

The V and J genes are TRBV7-3 and TRBJ1-6, with D perhaps matching TRBD1 (5 bases). This CDR3 has 14 amino acids. The germline V gene encodes CDR1 SGHTA and CDR2 FQGTGA. V lost 6 bases, J lost 10 bases, and 16 bases lay in between. CDR3 sequence: CASSQRGVGSPLHF. CDR3 coding DNA: TGTGCCAGCAGTCAAAGAGGGGTTGGGTCACCCCTCCACTTT.

A single count supports this clonotype. This chain links TRBV5-1 with TRBJ1-1; no clear D. Germline V gene lookup returns CDR1 SGHRS and CDR2 YFSETQ. There are 13 residues in the CDR3. V was trimmed by 7 bases and J by 3 bases, leaving 13 bases between them. The CDR3 DNA follows: TGCGCCAGCGCGACGCTAAGGCACACTGAAGCTTTCTTT. It specifies CASATLRHTEAFF.

This clonotype was seen just once. The V and J genes are TRBV7-9 and TRBJ2-2, with TRBD1 matching over 9 bases. Germline CDR1 is SEHNR and CDR2 is FQNEAQ (reference sequence). J was trimmed by 13 bases and V by 2 bases; bases with no gene match: 2. This CDR3 has 12 residues. In nucleotides, the CDR3 is TGTGCCAGCAGCTTAACGGGACAGGGGCTGTTTTTT. It yields the protein CASSLTGQGLFF.

V and J are TRBV12-3 or TRBV12-4 and TRBJ1-1; TRBD1 agrees at 10 bases. This CDR3 is built from 12 residues. With V trimmed by 5 bases and J by 10 bases, 4 bases remained unmatched. CDR3 coding DNA: TGTGCCAGCAGTCGTGGACAGGGGGGAGCTTTCTTT. Residues: CASSRGQGGAFF.

The rearrangement joins TRBV2 to TRBJ1-3; 7 bases are shared with TRBD1. Germline loops: CDR1 SNHLY, CDR2 FYNNEI. V shed 1 base, J shed 4 bases, and the junction held 19 bases outside the gene matches. The CDR3 is 20 amino acids. The CDR3 region is CASSEEDEGAGVLGGNTIYF. CDR3 nucleotide sequence: TGTGCCAGCAGTGAAGAAGATGAGGGGGCAGGGGTCCTCGGAGGAAACACCATATATTTT.

V gene TRBV15 combines with J gene TRBJ2-1; 7 bases align to TRBD1. CDR1 is LNHNV and CDR2 is YYDKDF in the germline V gene (reference sequence). The J segment lost 10 bases and the V segment lost 6 bases, leaving 15 bases of the junction unmatched. CDR3 length: 15 amino acids. CDR3 residues: CATRSRPEQGREQFF. The CDR3 DNA follows: TGTGCCACCAGGTCCAGGCCCGAACAGGGGCGCGAGCAGTTCTTC.

This clonotype has more than one count but fewer than ten. V usage is TRBV5-6 and J usage is TRBJ1-1; D gene unclear. CDR1 and CDR2 from the germline V gene are SGHDT and YYEEEE. The CDR3 spans 16 residues. Trimming removed 0 bases at V and 1 base at J, with 13 bases between. The CDR3 region is CASSLVPVSANTEAFF. CDR3 nucleotides: TGTGCCAGCAGCTTGGTCCCAGTATCGGCGAACACTGAAGCTTTCTTT.

The V and J genes are TRBV12-3 or TRBV12-4 and TRBJ2-1; 13 nucleotides align to TRBD2. The CDR3 length is 20 residues. V shed 8 bases, J shed 0 bases, and the junction held 16 bases outside the gene matches. CDR3 DNA sequence: TGTGCCAGCTCTACCTCCCTGGGGACTAGCGGGGATAGCTCCTACAATGAGCAGTTCTTC. This sequence encodes CASSTSLGTSGDSSYNEQFF.

The chain uses TRBV20-1 and TRBJ2-7; 12 bases agree with TRBD2. V trimming: 6 bases; J trimming: 3 bases; junction bases outside the gene matches: 3. From germline, CDR1 is DFQATT and CDR2 SNEGSKA (reference sequence). The CDR3 consists of 13 residues. The CDR3 here is CSAQTSGGYEQYF. Here the CDR3 DNA reads TGCAGTGCCCAGACTAGCGGGGGCTACGAGCAGTACTTC.

This rearrangement joins TRBV19 to TRBJ1-2, with D possibly matching TRBD1 (5 bases). The CDR3 is made up of 13 amino acids. V lost 6 bases to trimming and J lost 5 bases, with 13 bases between them. Looked up from germline, CDR1 is LNHDA and CDR2 is SQIVND (reference sequence). CDR3 sequence reads: CASRPGRAYGYTF. The CDR3 DNA is TGTGCCAGTAGACCGGGACGGGCGTATGGCTACACCTTC. Full variable domain (missing parts from reference TRBV19 and TRBJ1-2): DGGITQSPKYLFRKEGQNVTLSCEQNLNHDAMYWYRQDPGQGLRLIYYSQIVNDFQKGDIAEGYSVSREKKESFPLTVTSAQKNPTAFYLCASRPGRAYGYTFGSGTRLTVV.

The V call is TRBV7-6, the J call TRBJ2-1, with 9 positions matching TRBD2. The J segment lost 9 bases and the V segment lost 2 bases, leaving 8 bases of the junction unmatched. Per the germline V gene, CDR1 is SGHVS and CDR2 is FNYEAQ. The CDR3 has 15 residues. CDR3 nucleotides: TGTGCCAGCAGCTTAAACGCGGGAGGGCCCGGTGAGCAGTTCTTC. Protein product: CASSLNAGGPGEQFF.

In its sample, this clonotype was seen many times. The rearrangement uses TRBV12-3 or TRBV12-4 and TRBJ2-7; D perhaps matches TRBD2 (6 bases). The CDR3 sequence is 12 residues long. With 1 base removed from V and 6 bases from J, the gap between germline ends came to 7 bases. The CDR3 reads CASSLGRGEQYF. The CDR3 region has the DNA TGTGCCAGCAGTTTAGGGAGGGGCGAGCAGTACTTC.

J is TRBJ1-2 and V is TRBV9; D may be TRBD1 (5 bases). Germline CDR1 reads SGDLS; CDR2 reads YYNGEE. The CDR3 is made up of 15 amino acids. V was cut by 3 bases and J by 4 bases, with 16 bases left in between. CDR3 amino acids: CASSGIRGKGYGYTF. CDR3 sequence (DNA): TGTGCCAGCAGCGGAATTCGGGGGAAAGGCTATGGCTACACCTTC.

The chain is built from TRBV9 and TRBJ1-6, with D perhaps matching TRBD1 (6 bases). The V and J ends lost 3 bases and 3 bases respectively, with 10 bases between them. Germline loops: CDR1 SGDLS, CDR2 YYNGEE. The CDR3 has 15 residues. Here the CDR3 reads CASSATGFYNSPLHF. CDR3 in DNA: TGTGCCAGCAGCGCCACAGGGTTCTATAATTCACCCCTCCACTTT.

This clonotype turned up a few times. The CDR3 nucleotides read TGTGCCAGCAGCCCTGGCCCCAGGGACACTGAAGCTTTCTTT. This codes for CASSPGPRDTEAFF. The V and J genes are TRBV7-2 and TRBJ1-1, with D possibly matching TRBD1 (5 bases). The germline V and J ends were trimmed by 5 bases and 3 bases, with 13 bases remaining between them. This CDR3 spans 14 amino acids. CDR1 is SGHTA, CDR2 FQGNSA, per germline.

Many counts were recorded for this clonotype. This chain connects TRBV24-1 to TRBJ2-1; a possible D gene is TRBD2 (6 bases). This CDR3 has 16 amino acids. V was trimmed by 0 bases and J by 12 bases, leaving 20 bases between them. Germline lookup yields CDR1 KGHDR and CDR2 SFDVKD. The CDR3 region has the DNA TGTGCCACCAGTGATTTGTACGAGGGAGGACTTTTTATGCAGTTCTTC. It translates to CATSDLYEGGLFMQFF.

This clonotype was counted at least ten times. V usage is TRBV19 and J usage is TRBJ2-3; 10 bases are shared with TRBD2. Germline V gives CDR1 LNHDA, CDR2 SQIVND (reference sequence). The CDR3 is 16 amino acids. Trimming cost V 2 bases and J 4 bases; bases outside gene matches: 6. This chain's CDR3 is CASSILAGEGADTQYF. DNA for the CDR3: TGTGCCAGTAGTATACTAGCGGGAGAGGGGGCAGATACGCAGTATTTT.

This clonotype was recorded at least ten times. The J gene is TRBJ2-1, the V gene TRBV6-5; 13 nucleotides match TRBD2. The trim removed 4 bases at V and 15 bases at J, leaving 9 bases unmatched. Germline V gives CDR1 MNHEY, CDR2 SVGAGI. The CDR3 runs to 14 residues. The CDR3 reads CASSFPGLAGALFF. The DNA of the CDR3 is TGTGCCAGCAGTTTCCCTGGACTAGCGGGAGCCTTGTTCTTC.

This clonotype was counted only a few times. This sequence joins TRBV2 and TRBJ1-3, with D hard to call. Germline-derived CDR1 and CDR2 are SNHLY and FYNNEI. Trimming left V 3 bases short and J 2 bases short, with 8 bases between. This CDR3 contains 14 residues. CDR3 bases: TGTGCCAGCAGTGAGCTGGGAACTGGAAACACCATATATTTT. Encoded protein: CASSELGTGNTIYF.

There are a few counts of this clonotype. V usage is TRBV4-3 and J usage is TRBJ2-3; unclear D gene. CDR1 and CDR2 (germline): LGHNA, YSLEER. V lost 4 bases to trimming and J lost 0 bases, with 11 bases between them. The CDR3 is 15 amino acids. CDR3 region: CASSLRLTSTDTQYF. The CDR3 coding sequence is TGCGCCAGCAGCCTGAGGCTTACTAGCACAGATACGCAGTATTTT.

The chain couples TRBV20-1 to TRBJ2-3, with a weak D call TRBD2 (5 bases). Germline V CDR1 and CDR2: DFQATT, SNEGSKA (reference sequence). The V and J ends lost 1 base and 4 bases respectively, with 15 bases between them. The length of the CDR3 is 15 residues. Written as DNA, the CDR3 is TGCAGTGCTAGAGTCGGGGTGGGGTTGGCAGATACGCAGTATTTT. It encodes CSARVGVGLADTQYF.